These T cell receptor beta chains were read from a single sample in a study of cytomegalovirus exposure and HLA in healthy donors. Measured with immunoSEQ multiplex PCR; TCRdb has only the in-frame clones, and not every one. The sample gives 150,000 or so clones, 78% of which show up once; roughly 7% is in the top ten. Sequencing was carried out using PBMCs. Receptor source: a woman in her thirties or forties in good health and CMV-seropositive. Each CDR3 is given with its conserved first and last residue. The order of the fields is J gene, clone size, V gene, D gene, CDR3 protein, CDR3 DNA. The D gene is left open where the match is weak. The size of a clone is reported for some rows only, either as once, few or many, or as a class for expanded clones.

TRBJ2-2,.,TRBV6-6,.,CASSYSSVGGTGELFF,TGTGCCAGCAGTTACTCTAGCGTAGGTGGCACCGGGGAGCTGTTTTTT
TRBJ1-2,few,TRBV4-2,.,CASSQEGAGTIYGYTF,TGTGCCAGCAGCCAAGAGGGGGCAGGTACGATTTATGGCTACACCTTC
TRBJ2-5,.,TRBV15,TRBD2,CATSRDQRGGSETQYF,TGTGCCACCAGCAGAGACCAGCGGGGGGGCTCAGAGACCCAGTACTTC
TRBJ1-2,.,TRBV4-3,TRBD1,CASSQDRGANYGYTF,TGCGCCAGCAGCCAGGACAGGGGAGCTAACTATGGCTACACCTTC
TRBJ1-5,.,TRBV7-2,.,CASSLEPIGRGQPQHF,TGTGCCAGCAGCTTAGAACCCATCGGGCGGGGTCAGCCCCAGCATTTT
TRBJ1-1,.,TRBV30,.,CACTRQVSEAFF,TGTGCCTGCACTCGACAGGTTAGTGAAGCTTTCTTT
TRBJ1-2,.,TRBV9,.,CASSVGLGGTAEYYGYTF,TGTGCCAGCAGCGTAGGGCTGGGAGGAACAGCTGAGTACTATGGCTACACCTTC
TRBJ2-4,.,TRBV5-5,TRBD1,CASSLGGTGAKNIQYF,TGTGCCAGCAGCTTGGGAGGGACAGGGGCCAAAAACATTCAGTACTTC
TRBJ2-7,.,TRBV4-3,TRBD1,CASSPDRDRTYEQYF,TGCGCCAGCAGCCCCGACCGGGACAGGACCTACGAGCAGTACTTC
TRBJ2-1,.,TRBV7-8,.,CASSLEGALDNEQFF,TGTGCCAGCAGCTTGGAGGGGGCGTTGGACAATGAGCAGTTCTTC
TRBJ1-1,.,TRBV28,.,CASSLGYRRDTKGDTEAFF,TGTGCCAGCAGTTTGGGGTACCGCCGGGACACCAAAGGGGACACTGAAGCTTTCTTT
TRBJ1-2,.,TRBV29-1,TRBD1,CSVPSGQGAGNYGYTF,TGCAGCGTTCCGTCGGGACAGGGGGCGGGTAACTATGGCTACACCTTC
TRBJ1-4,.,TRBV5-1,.,CASSSGATNEKLFF,TGCGCCAGCAGCTCCGGTGCAACTAATGAAAAACTGTTTTTT
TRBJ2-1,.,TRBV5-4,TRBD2,CASSFGLLGGGAGNEQFF,TGTGCCAGCAGCTTTGGGCTTCTTGGCGGGGGGGCGGGTAATGAGCAGTTCTTC
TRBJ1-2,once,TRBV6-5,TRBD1,CASRTDRAGYTF,TGTGCCAGCAGGACCGACAGGGCGGGCTACACCTTC
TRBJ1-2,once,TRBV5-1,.,CASSLAEGGISGYTF,TGCGCCAGCAGCTTGGCCGAGGGAGGCATATCTGGCTACACCTTC
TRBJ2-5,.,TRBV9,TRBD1,CASSGGQLRYQETQYF,TGTGCCAGCAGCGGGGGACAGCTTAGGTACCAAGAGACCCAGTACTTC
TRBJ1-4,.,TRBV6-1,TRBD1,CASSTRTGGSEKLFF,TGTGCCAGCAGTACAAGGACAGGGGGTTCCGAAAAACTGTTTTTT
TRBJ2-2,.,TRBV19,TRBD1,CASIQTGDTGELFF,TGTGCCAGTATTCAGACAGGGGACACCGGGGAGCTGTTTTTT
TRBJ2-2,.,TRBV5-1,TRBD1,CASRKDRAITGELFF,TGCGCCAGCAGAAAGGACAGGGCTATCACCGGGGAGCTGTTTTTT
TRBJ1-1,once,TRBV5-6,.,CASSLARLNTEAFF,TGTGCCAGCAGCTTGGCCAGGTTGAACACTGAAGCTTTCTTT
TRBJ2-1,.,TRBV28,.,CASGPAASSYNEQFF,TGTGCCAGCGGTCCCGCGGCAAGCTCCTACAATGAGCAGTTCTTC
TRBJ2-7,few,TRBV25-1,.,CASSDMDRPDFTYEQYF,TGTGCCAGCAGTGACATGGACAGACCCGATTTTACCTACGAGCAGTACTTC
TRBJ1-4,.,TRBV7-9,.,CSSSFQGVGDEKLFF,TGTTCCAGCAGCTTTCAAGGGGTTGGCGACGAAAAACTGTTTTTT
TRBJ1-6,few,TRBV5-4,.,CASSWSNRNSPLHF,TGTGCCAGCAGCTGGAGCAACAGGAATTCACCCCTCCACTTT
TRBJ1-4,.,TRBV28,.,CASSSQGGVSEKLFF,TGTGCCAGCAGCTCCCAAGGAGGGGTGAGCGAAAAACTGTTTTTT
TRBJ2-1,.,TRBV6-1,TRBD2,CASSVLAGGNEQFF,TGTGCCAGCAGCGTATTAGCGGGGGGGAATGAGCAGTTCTTC
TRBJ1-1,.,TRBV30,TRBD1,CAWDRARTEAFF,TGTGCCTGGGACAGGGCTCGCACTGAAGCTTTCTTT
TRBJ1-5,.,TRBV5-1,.,CASSLSGNSNQPQHF,TGCGCCAGCAGCTTAAGTGGCAATAGCAATCAGCCCCAGCATTTT
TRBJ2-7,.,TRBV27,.,CASSGLGGFKQYF,TGTGCCAGCAGTGGGCTGGGAGGCTTCAAGCAGTACTTC
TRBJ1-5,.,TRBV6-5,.,CASSSRLGPQHF,TGTGCCAGCAGTTCCAGGCTTGGGCCCCAGCATTTT
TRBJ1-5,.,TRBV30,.,CAWSGRVDQPQHF,TGTGCCTGGAGTGGACGGGTAGACCAGCCCCAGCATTTT
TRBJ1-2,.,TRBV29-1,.,CSVRDRLRNYGYTF,TGCAGCGTTAGAGACAGACTCCGAAACTATGGCTACACCTTC
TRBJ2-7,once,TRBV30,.,CAWRWAGARSEQYF,TGTGCCTGGAGGTGGGCAGGGGCCCGGAGCGAGCAGTACTTC
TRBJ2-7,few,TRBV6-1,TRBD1,CASSARTGGYEQYF,TGTGCCAGCAGTGCCCGGACAGGGGGGTACGAGCAGTACTTC
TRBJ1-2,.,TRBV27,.,CASSRTPPGVDGYTF,TGTGCCAGCAGTCGCACCCCCCCCGGGGTGGACGGCTACACCTTC
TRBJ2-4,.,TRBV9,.,CASSRGGTSDIQYF,TGTGCCAGCAGCAGGGGCGGCACTTCGGACATTCAGTACTTC
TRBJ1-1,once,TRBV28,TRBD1,CASSSTGQGYTEAFF,TGTGCCAGCAGTTCCACCGGACAGGGTTACACTGAAGCTTTCTTT
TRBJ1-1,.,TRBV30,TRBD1,CAWRNRGTVGYTEAFF,TGTGCCTGGAGGAACAGGGGAACTGTCGGATATACTGAAGCTTTCTTT
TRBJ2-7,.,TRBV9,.,CASSVGARKTSSEQYF,TGTGCCAGCAGCGTAGGGGCGCGTAAGACTAGTTCCGAGCAGTACTTC
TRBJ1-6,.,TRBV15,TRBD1,CATSKTGTGNSPLHF,TGTGCCACCAGTAAGACCGGGACAGGAAATTCACCCCTCCACTTT
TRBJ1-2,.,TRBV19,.,CASSTNPREGYTF,TGTGCCAGTAGTACCAACCCCCGGGAGGGCTACACCTTC
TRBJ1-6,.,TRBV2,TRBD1,CASRDRWRSPLHF,TGTGCCAGCCGGGACAGGTGGCGCTCACCCCTCCACTTT
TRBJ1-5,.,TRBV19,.,CASSIVTGSNQPQHF,TGTGCCAGTAGTATTGTGACGGGGAGCAATCAGCCCCAGCATTTT
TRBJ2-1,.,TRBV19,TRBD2,CASSSGGDLWEQFF,TGTGCCAGTAGTAGCGGGGGGGACCTTTGGGAGCAGTTCTTC
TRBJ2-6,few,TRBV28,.,CACGKGANVLTF,TGTGCTTGCGGGAAAGGGGCCAACGTCCTGACTTTC
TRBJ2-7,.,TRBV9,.,CASSATGTPTYEQYF,TGTGCCAGCAGCGCCACCGGGACTCCTACCTACGAGCAGTACTTC
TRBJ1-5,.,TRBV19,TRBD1,CASSSRGMNQPQHF,TGTGCCAGTAGTAGCAGGGGGATGAATCAGCCCCAGCATTTT
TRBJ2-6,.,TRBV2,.,CASRVEGANVLTF,TGTGCCAGCCGGGTGGAAGGGGCCAACGTCCTGACTTTC
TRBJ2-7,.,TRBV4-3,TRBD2,CASSPMGLADSYEQYF,TGCGCCAGCAGCCCCATGGGACTAGCGGACTCCTACGAGCAGTACTTC
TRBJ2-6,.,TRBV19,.,CASSIITTGFSGANVLTF,TGTGCCAGTAGTATAATTACGACAGGCTTCTCTGGGGCCAACGTCCTGACTTTC
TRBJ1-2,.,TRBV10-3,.,CAISDPQGSYGYTF,TGTGCCATCTCCGATCCACAGGGCTCCTATGGCTACACCTTC